The entry that follows covers one TCR beta chain sequence. The antigen remains unidentified. The CDR3 totals 13 residues. V gave up 4 bases and J gave up 5 bases, with 10 bases separating them. Looked up from germline, CDR1 is LNHNV and CDR2 is YYDKDF (reference sequence). This sample is part of a study of CD8+ T cells in alopecia areata. Looking at the study overall: It was oral tofacitinib, at 5 to 10 mg twice daily, that treated patients received. Overall study results and limits: Higher clonality was seen in lesional scalp than in normal scalp, especially in alopecia totalis/universalis. Relative to mice, TCR sharing across patients was less clear, a difference possibly HLA-related.

Sequencing used cDNA as its template, made by extracting RNA and reverse transcribing it. Some clones are missing from TCRdb's copy, which holds only in-frame ones; the method was immunoSEQ multiplex PCR. The repertoire holds about 150,000 clones, 47% seen once, with more than 6.5% in the top ten. The rearrangement links TRBV15 to TRBJ2-3, with D hard to call. This receptor was identified in a human donor with alopecia areata. Sequencing input: CD4+ T cells sorted from blood. CDR3 DNA: TGTGCCACCAGCATGGTGAGGCGAGATACGCAGTATTTT. This gives the protein CATSMVRRDTQYF.